Here is one T cell receptor beta chain with its context. Its antigen remains unknown. J was trimmed by 5 bases and V by 3 bases; bases with no gene match: 4. Germline CDR1 reads DFQATT; CDR2 reads SNEGSKA (reference sequence). CDR3 length: 13 residues. This record belongs to a study of post-analysis software for immune sequencing data. Study summary: Recorded subtypes: relapsing-remitting, secondary progressive, progressive-relapsing; some patients unannotated.

Included in the TCR beta cDNA libraries were unique molecular identifiers. From the PCR reads, TCRdb called clonotypes with MiXCR, one entry per CDR3 protein. This sample yields 550,000 to 700,000 distinct CDR3 sequences, of which roughly 46% are seen a single time; over 1.5% belongs to the top ten. Points from the study as a whole: Versus controls, multiple sclerosis patients showed significantly lower diversity (normalized Chao1). Controls showed lower frequencies than patients for a handful of TRBV segments, and TRBV5-6, TRBV5-1 and TRBV20-1 were among these.

The sequencing input was blood. The sequence derives from a girl aged 10-17 years with multiple sclerosis. V and J are TRBV20-1 and TRBJ2-3, with 8 positions matching TRBD2. The CDR3, as DNA: TGCAGTGCTAGCGGGGGGGCCTTAGATACGCAGTATTTT. Protein sequence: CSASGGALDTQYF.